This T cell receptor beta chain was profiled in a study of cytomegalovirus exposure and HLA in healthy donors. In the PCR, 60 Vbeta and 13 Jbeta primers were used. Libraries were prepared by immunoSEQ multiplex PCR; TCRdb keeps only in-frame clonotypes and omits some of them. The clone table shows 150,000 to 250,000 clones, with the ten largest holding 0.74%. The source is a boy younger than 18 in good health and CMV-seronegative. The sequenced material came from PBMCs.

The CDR3 reads CASSFPGQATTEAFF. CDR3 in DNA: TGTGCCAGCAGCTTCCCCGGACAGGCGACCACTGAAGCTTTCTTT. V usage is TRBV13 and J usage is TRBJ1-1, with 7 bases matching TRBD1. J gave up 4 bases and V 3 bases, and 8 bases lay outside the gene matches. Germline-derived CDR1 and CDR2 are PRHDT and FYEKMQ (reference sequence). The CDR3 loop spans 15 amino acids.